This TCR beta chain was profiled in a study of somatic mutations in cytotoxic T cells in rheumatoid arthritis (TCRdb year 2017). As for the study more broadly: Before any treatment started and right after they were diagnosed, patients gave peripheral blood samples (about 30 ml EDTA). Sorted V beta1+ cells also underwent TCRB sequencing, and some V beta antibody-stained T-cell populations were flow-sorted at nearly 100% purity on a FACSAria II or Sony SH800. Whether expanded CD8+ T-cell clones in untreated, newly diagnosed rheumatoid arthritis carry somatic mutations was the study question, and clonality was characterized with TCRB deep sequencing. For 65 to 70 rheumatoid arthritis patients and fewer than 25 healthy controls, TCRB deep sequencing was carried out. The median ages of the patient and control groups were essentially identical. Results and caveats for the whole study, not just this receptor: In patients, CD8+ clonality rose with age (Spearman r ~ 0.52), which was not the case in healthy controls. The expanded CD8+ clones had unknown antigen targets, and not appearing in virus-specific databases did not rule out that they were virus-specific. Rheumatoid arthritis patients and age-matched healthy controls did not significantly differ in CD8+ T-cell clonality. Several identical CD8+ TCRB sequences were found in both blood and synovial fluid, and in about an eighth of the 65 patients the largest CD8+ clone exceeded 20% of CD8+ cells. No adjustment for multiple comparisons was made for the slight TRBV07 underrepresentation in patients.

CDR1 and CDR2 are drawn from the germline V gene: SGHVS, FNYEAQ. V is cut by 1 base and J by 7 bases, and the space between the germline ends is 19 bases. The CDR3 runs 16 residues from the cysteine to the phenylalanine. The DNA shown is the 48-base CDR3, in frame from base 1. Comments on this clone: The specificity of this receptor is unknown. The record has no base qualities; no much larger clone is one base away.

Genomic DNA underwent TCRB CDR3 sequencing using the immunoSEQ assay. Under the source paper's analysis protocol: Only a few patient CD8+ clones larger than 1% matched published virus-specific TCRB sequences when compared against them. The analyses included only productive TCRB rearrangements. Clonality was calculated as a Shannon entropy-based productive clonality index, and a clone was defined by a unique TCRB CDR3 sequence. The template counts of each clone relative to the total templates per sample were used to calculate repertoire overlap between two samples. V-gene usage measured by flow cytometry correlated with TCRB sequencing V-gene usage, with a Spearman r of approximately 0.57. The table was pulled from immuneACCESS by TCRdb, which kept in-frame rearrangements only. Such tables lose some clones; where checked, under half of the loss comes from unresolved V genes, and the rest has no known cause. V and J calls and clone size are copied from that table; D and trimming were computed from the DNA. For this sample there are fewer than 20,000 clones; about four fifths appear just once. Together, the top ten hold about a sixth of the sample.

Flow cytometry confirmed the purity of CD4+ and CD8+ cells that had been isolated by positive magnetic bead selection on an AutoMACS. Initial screening for clonal expansions relied on flow cytometry with a TCR V beta antibody panel, after which sorted CD8+ fractions underwent TCRB deep sequencing for characterization. Isolation of peripheral blood mononuclear cells was done through Ficoll-Paque PLUS density gradient separation. DNA from CD4-enriched, CD8-enriched or PBMC samples was extracted using Nucleospin Tissue or Tissue XS kits and then quantified on a Qubit 2.0 fluorometer. The sample comprised CD8+ T cells sorted from blood. The sequence was obtained from a woman aged 45-65 years with rheumatoid arthritis. The chain couples TRBV7-6 to TRBJ1-2; the best D guess is TRBD1, with 6 bases matching. DNA sequence: TGTGCCAGCAGCTTAGTAGCAGGAGGGGGTCCGGGTGGCTACACCTTC. Its protein is CASSLVAGGGPGGYTF.